The 15 T cell receptor beta chains below were found in one sample sequenced in a study of blood T cell repertoires in COVID-19. Clones were sequenced by immunoSEQ multiplex PCR, and TCRdb holds only the in-frame ones, with some missing. The data hold 100,000 to 150,000 clones, with 80% to 90% observed a single time. What was sequenced was peripheral blood. The receptors shown here come from a man aged 65-85 years with active or convalescent COVID-19.

The chain combines TRBV5-5 with TRBJ1-6; D is possibly TRBD1 (6 bases). V shed 3 bases and J shed 9 bases, with 16 bases lying between them. This CDR3 region has 15 residues. Per the germline V gene, CDR1 is SGHKS and CDR2 is YYEKEE (reference sequence). The CDR3 DNA reads as TGTGCCAGCAGCTGGGGGCAGGACGTCGGTTCACCCCTCCACTTT. Its translation: CASSWGQDVGSPLHF.

J is TRBJ1-1 and V is TRBV30; 7 nucleotides align to TRBD1. This CDR3 contains 12 residues. V dropped 1 base and J dropped 10; count of bases not matched to a gene: 6. Germline V CDR1 and CDR2: GTSNPN, SVGIG (reference sequence). The CDR3 coding sequence is TGTGCCTGGAGTGCAAGGGGGCCCGGAGCTTTCTTT. This translates into CAWSARGPGAFF.

This clone was found once. The CDR3 here is CASSRAGANNEQFF. The CDR3 nucleotides are TGTGCCAGTAGTAGAGCGGGAGCTAACAATGAGCAGTTCTTC. V gene TRBV19 combines with J gene TRBJ2-1, with 8 bases identical to TRBD2. Germline V gene data show CDR1 as LNHDA and CDR2 as SQIVND (reference sequence). The V gene end was trimmed by 4 bases and the J gene end by 5 bases; junction bases not matched to a gene: 4. The CDR3 consists of 14 residues.

The chain couples TRBV7-2 to TRBJ2-1; the match to TRBD2 covers 11 bases. The V gene's germline CDR1 is SGHTA and CDR2 FQGNSA. V shed 5 bases, J shed 5 bases, and the junction held 5 bases outside the gene matches. The CDR3 spans 15 residues. The CDR3 here is CASSQGLAENNEQFF. The DNA of the CDR3 is TGTGCCAGCAGCCAGGGACTAGCGGAGAACAATGAGCAGTTCTTC.

This clone was counted once. The rearrangement links TRBV10-3 to TRBJ1-1, with a tentative D call TRBD1 (5 bases). The CDR3 totals 14 residues. V lost 3 bases, J lost 1 base, and 9 bases lay in between. Per the germline V gene, CDR1 is ENHRY and CDR2 is SYGVKD. The CDR3 coding sequence is TGTGCCATCAGTGACGGGGGAGGGAACACTGAAGCTTTCTTT. It codes for CAISDGGGNTEAFF.

The rearrangement links TRBV4-2 to TRBJ1-2; 11 bases are a match to TRBD1. With 0 bases clipped from V and 7 bases from J, the junction kept 13 bases outside the gene matches. The germline gives CDR1 LGHNA, CDR2 YNFKEQ. CDR3 size: 18 residues. The DNA for the CDR3 is TGTGCCAGCAGCCAAGATGGGACAGGGGGACCATTAAGCGGTGGCTACACCTTC. Encoded protein: CASSQDGTGGPLSGGYTF.

The V and J genes are TRBV11-3 and TRBJ2-1; 7 bases line up with TRBD1. Per the germline V gene, CDR1 is SGHNT and CDR2 is YENEEA. Trimming cost V 3 bases and J 4 bases; bases outside gene matches: 6. The CDR3 covers 15 residues. For the CDR3, the DNA is TGTGCCAGCAGCTTGACCGGGACAGAGTACAATGAGCAGTTCTTC. This encodes CASSLTGTEYNEQFF.

The chain couples TRBV9 to TRBJ2-7; 7 bases are a match to TRBD1. The V gene's germline CDR1 is SGDLS and CDR2 YYNGEE. V dropped 7 bases and J dropped 0; count of bases not matched to a gene: 4. This CDR3 region has 13 residues. CDR3 region: CASPGTASYEQYF. DNA for the CDR3: TGTGCCAGCCCCGGGACAGCCTCCTACGAGCAGTACTTC.

The chain combines TRBV30 with TRBJ1-2; D unresolved. Germline CDR1 reads GTSNPN; CDR2 reads SVGIG (reference sequence). Trimming stripped 8 bases from V and 6 bases from J, with 19 bases between. The CDR3 has 13 amino acids. The CDR3 loop is CARTFGVTDGYTF. CDR3 sequence (DNA): TGTGCCCGAACCTTCGGGGTGACGGATGGCTACACCTTC.

The chain joins TRBV5-8 to TRBJ2-2, with D maybe TRBD1 (6 bases). The V end was cut by 4 bases, the J end by 2 bases, with 12 bases between. Germline CDR1 reads SGHTS; CDR2 reads YDEGEE. CDR3 length: 15 residues. As DNA, the CDR3 is TGTGCCAGCAGCCGGGCAGGGACAAACACCGGGGAGCTGTTTTTT. This translates into CASSRAGTNTGELFF.

The genes are TRBV6-5 and TRBJ2-2; 7 bases are shared with TRBD1. The length of the CDR3 is 15 residues. Germline-derived CDR1 and CDR2 are MNHEY and SVGAGI. Trimming took 6 bases from V and 6 from J; bases not matched to a gene: 10. The CDR3 DNA follows: TGTGCCAGCAGGAAAGAAGACAGGGTGGCCGGGGAGCTGTTTTTT. It translates to CASRKEDRVAGELFF.

This clone was counted a few times. This chain connects TRBV23-1 to TRBJ2-7; 10 bases agree with TRBD1. TRBV23-1 is an ORF, and what it does is uncertain. V shed 2 bases and J 0 bases; nucleotides not matched to a gene: 4. The CDR3 is 16 amino acids. The CDR3: CASSQRGTGASYEQYF. The CDR3 DNA is TGCGCCAGCAGTCAAAGGGGGACAGGGGCCTCCTACGAGCAGTACTTC.

This chain joins TRBV28 and TRBJ1-1; 8 nucleotides match TRBD1. V lost 5 bases, J lost 1 base, and 9 bases stayed unmatched. The CDR3 length is 16 residues. CDR1 and CDR2 from the germline V gene are MDHEN and SYDVKM. The CDR3 DNA is TGTGCCAGCAGTCCTCAGGGGGCAGGAGAGAACACTGAAGCTTTCTTT. Residues: CASSPQGAGENTEAFF.

The chain is built from TRBV28 and TRBJ1-1; D not resolved. Trimming shortened V by 3 bases and J by 0 bases, and 14 bases separated the two germline ends. From germline, CDR1 is MDHEN and CDR2 SYDVKM. The CDR3 is 16 residues long. The CDR3 spells CASSLRAGGLNTEAFF. CDR3 coding DNA: TGTGCCAGCAGTTTGAGGGCGGGAGGGTTGAACACTGAAGCTTTCTTT.

This chain connects TRBV19 to TRBJ1-3; D uncertain. Trimming took off 5 bases at V and 3 bases at J, with 14 bases between the two ends. The CDR3 is 15 residues long. CDR1 is LNHDA, CDR2 SQIVND, per germline (reference sequence). The CDR3 sequence is CASSPAGSLGNTIYF. The CDR3 nucleotides are TGTGCCAGTAGTCCCGCGGGATCGCTTGGAAACACCATATATTTT.